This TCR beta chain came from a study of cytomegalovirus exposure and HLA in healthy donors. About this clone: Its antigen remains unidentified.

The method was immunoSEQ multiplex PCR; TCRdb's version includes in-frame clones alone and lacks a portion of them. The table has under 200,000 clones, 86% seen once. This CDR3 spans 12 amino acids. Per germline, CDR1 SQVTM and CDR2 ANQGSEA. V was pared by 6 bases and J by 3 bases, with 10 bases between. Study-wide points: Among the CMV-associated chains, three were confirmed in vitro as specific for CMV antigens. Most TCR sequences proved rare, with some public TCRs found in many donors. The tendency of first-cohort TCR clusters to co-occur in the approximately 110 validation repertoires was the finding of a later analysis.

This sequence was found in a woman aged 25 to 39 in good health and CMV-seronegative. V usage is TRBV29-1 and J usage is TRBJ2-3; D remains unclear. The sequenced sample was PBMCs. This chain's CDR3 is CSVQKNTDTQYF. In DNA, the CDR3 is TGCAGCGTCCAGAAAAATACAGATACGCAGTATTTT.